Below, one TCR beta chain is given with its context. This sample stems from a study of blood T cell repertoires in COVID-19. Background on the study: The origin of the acute and convalescent COVID-19 samples was the United States, Italy and Spain. PBMCs, B-cell-depleted T cells, or T cells were the source of the cDNA or gDNA that made up the material.

In the original workflow: Reference gene primer amplification gave nucleated cell count estimates. TCRdb's copy holds only in-frame clones and misses some; the assay was immunoSEQ multiplex PCR. V, J and clone size reflect that table, while D and trimming were determined from the DNA. This sample has 130,000 or so clones, with roughly 69% found just once. V was pared by 5 bases and J by 0 bases, with 10 bases between. Per the germline V gene, CDR1 is SGHTA and CDR2 is FQGNSA. CDR3 length: 15 amino acids. This sequence joins TRBV7-2 and TRBJ1-4; a possible D gene is TRBD1 (5 bases). This TCR was sampled from a woman aged 70-85 years with acute or convalescent COVID-19. Specimen: peripheral blood. The CDR3 sequence: CASSPSDTTNEKLFF. The DNA for the CDR3 is TGTGCCAGCAGCCCATCGGACACAACTAATGAAAAACTGTTTTTT.